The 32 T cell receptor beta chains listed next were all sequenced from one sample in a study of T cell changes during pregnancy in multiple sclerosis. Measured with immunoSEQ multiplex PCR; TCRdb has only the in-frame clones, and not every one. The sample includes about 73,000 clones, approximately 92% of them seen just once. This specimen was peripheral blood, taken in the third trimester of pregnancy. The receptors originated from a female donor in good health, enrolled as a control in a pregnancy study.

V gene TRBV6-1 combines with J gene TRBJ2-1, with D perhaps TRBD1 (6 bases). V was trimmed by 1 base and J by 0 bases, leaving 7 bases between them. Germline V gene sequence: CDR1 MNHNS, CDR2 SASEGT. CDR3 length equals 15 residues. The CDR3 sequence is CASSEEGVSYNEQFF. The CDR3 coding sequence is TGTGCCAGCAGTGAAGAGGGGGTCTCCTACAATGAGCAGTTCTTC.

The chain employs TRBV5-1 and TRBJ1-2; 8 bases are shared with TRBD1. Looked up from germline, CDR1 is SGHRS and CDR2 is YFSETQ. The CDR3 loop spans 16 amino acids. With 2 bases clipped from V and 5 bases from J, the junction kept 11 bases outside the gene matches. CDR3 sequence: CASSFWETGEIYGYTF. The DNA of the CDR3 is TGCGCCAGCAGCTTCTGGGAGACAGGGGAGATTTATGGCTACACCTTC.

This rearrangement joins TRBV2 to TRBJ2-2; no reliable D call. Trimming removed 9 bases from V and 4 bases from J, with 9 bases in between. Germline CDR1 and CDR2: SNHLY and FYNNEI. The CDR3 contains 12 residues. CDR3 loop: CASSQSTGELFF. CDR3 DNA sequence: TGTGCCAGTAGTCAATCCACCGGGGAGCTGTTTTTT.

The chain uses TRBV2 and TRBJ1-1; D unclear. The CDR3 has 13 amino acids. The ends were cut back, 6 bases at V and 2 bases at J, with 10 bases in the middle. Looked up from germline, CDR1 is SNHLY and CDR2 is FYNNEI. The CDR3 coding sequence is TGTGCCAGCAGGGCACAGCTAAACACTGAAGCTTTCTTT. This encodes CASRAQLNTEAFF.

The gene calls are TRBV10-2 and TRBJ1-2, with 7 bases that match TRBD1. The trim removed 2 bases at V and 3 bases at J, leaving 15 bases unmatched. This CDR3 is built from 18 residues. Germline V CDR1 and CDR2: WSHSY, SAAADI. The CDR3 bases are TGCGCCAGCAGTGAGAGAAGGGCAGGGGGGAACCAGGACTATGGCTACACCTTC. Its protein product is CASSERRAGGNQDYGYTF.

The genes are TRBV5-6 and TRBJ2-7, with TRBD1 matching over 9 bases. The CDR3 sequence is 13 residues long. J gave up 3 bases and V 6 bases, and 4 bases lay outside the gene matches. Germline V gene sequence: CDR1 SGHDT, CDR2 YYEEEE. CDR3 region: CASIVTGGYEQYF. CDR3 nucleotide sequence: TGTGCCAGCATCGTGACAGGGGGCTACGAGCAGTACTTC.

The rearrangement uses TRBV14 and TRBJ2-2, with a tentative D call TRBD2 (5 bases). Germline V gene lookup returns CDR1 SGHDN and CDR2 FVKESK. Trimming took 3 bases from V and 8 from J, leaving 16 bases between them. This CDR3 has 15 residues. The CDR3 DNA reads TGTGCCAGCAGCCACCTCGGACGGGGTGAGGGGGAGCTGTTTTTT. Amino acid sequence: CASSHLGRGEGELFF.

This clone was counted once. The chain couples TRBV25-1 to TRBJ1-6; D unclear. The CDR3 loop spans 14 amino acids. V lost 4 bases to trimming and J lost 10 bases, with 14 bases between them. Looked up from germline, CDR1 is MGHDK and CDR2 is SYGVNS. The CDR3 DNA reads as TGTGCCAGCAGTGGAACGGGGATCGGCTCACCCCTCCACTTT. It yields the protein CASSGTGIGSPLHF.

This CDR3 reads CAWTPGGNQPQHF. CDR3 nucleotides: TGTGCCTGGACCCCCGGAGGGAATCAGCCCCAGCATTTT. The rearrangement joins TRBV30 to TRBJ1-5; D remains unclear. V was trimmed by 4 bases and J by 4 bases, leaving 11 bases between them. Germline-derived CDR1 and CDR2 are GTSNPN and SVGIG (reference sequence). The CDR3 has 13 amino acids.

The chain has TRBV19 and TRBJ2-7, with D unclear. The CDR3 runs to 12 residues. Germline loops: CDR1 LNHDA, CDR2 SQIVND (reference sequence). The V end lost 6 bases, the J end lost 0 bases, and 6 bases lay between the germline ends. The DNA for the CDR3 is TGTGCCAGTAGCGACTTCTCCTACGAGCAGTACTTC. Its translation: CASSDFSYEQYF.

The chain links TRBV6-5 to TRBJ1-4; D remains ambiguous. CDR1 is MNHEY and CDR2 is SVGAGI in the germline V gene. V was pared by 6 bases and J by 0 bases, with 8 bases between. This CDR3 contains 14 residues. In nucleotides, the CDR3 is TGTGCCAGCAGGAGAACGGCAACTAATGAAAAACTGTTTTTT. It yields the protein CASRRTATNEKLFF.

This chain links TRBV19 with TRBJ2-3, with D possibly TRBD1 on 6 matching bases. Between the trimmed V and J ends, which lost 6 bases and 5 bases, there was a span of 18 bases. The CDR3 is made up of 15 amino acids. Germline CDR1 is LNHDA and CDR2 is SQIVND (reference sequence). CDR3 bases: TGTGCCAGTAGGGAAACAGGGACGGGGAGAGATACGCAGTATTTT. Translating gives CASRETGTGRDTQYF.

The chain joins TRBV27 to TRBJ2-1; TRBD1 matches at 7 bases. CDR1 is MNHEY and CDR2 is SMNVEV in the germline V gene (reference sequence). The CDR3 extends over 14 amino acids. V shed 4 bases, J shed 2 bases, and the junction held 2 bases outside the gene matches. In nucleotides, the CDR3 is TGTGCCAGCAGTTGGGGGACAGCCTACAATGAGCAGTTCTTC. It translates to CASSWGTAYNEQFF.

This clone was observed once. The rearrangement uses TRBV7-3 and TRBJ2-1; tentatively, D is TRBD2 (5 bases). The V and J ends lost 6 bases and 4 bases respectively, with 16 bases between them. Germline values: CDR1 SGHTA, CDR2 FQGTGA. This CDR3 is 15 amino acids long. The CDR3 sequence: CASSPPGSQYNEQFF. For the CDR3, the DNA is TGTGCCAGCAGTCCACCGGGATCCCAATACAATGAGCAGTTCTTC. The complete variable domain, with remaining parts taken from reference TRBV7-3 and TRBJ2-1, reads GAGVSQTPSNKVTEKGKYVELRCDPISGHTALYWYRQSLGQGPEFLIYFQGTGAADDSGLPNDRFFAVRPEGSVSTLKIQRTERGDSAVYLCASSPPGSQYNEQFFGPGTRLTVL.

The DNA of the CDR3 is TGTGCCAGCAGCTCATTACAGGGGAGGGGAAACACCATATATTTT. This sequence encodes CASSSLQGRGNTIYF. The rearrangement joins TRBV11-2 to TRBJ1-3; 7 bases are a match to TRBD1. The CDR3 is 15 residues long. Per germline, CDR1 SGHAT and CDR2 FQNNGV. V shed 4 bases and J 4 bases; nucleotides not matched to a gene: 7.

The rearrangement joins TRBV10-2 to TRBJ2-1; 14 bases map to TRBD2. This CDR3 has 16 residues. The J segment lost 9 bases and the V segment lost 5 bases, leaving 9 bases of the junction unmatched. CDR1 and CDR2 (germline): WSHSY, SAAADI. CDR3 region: CASSLTSGGAGGEQFF. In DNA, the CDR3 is TGCGCCAGCAGTTTGACTAGCGGGGGGGCAGGTGGTGAGCAGTTCTTC.

The CDR3 loop is CASSLVYASPGSRYGYTF. The CDR3 DNA is TGTGCCAGCAGCTTAGTTTACGCCTCGCCGGGGTCGAGGTATGGCTACACCTTC. The rearrangement joins TRBV7-2 to TRBJ1-2; D remains ambiguous. V was trimmed by 1 base and J by 5 bases, leaving 23 bases between them. CDR1 is SGHTA, CDR2 FQGNSA, per germline. This CDR3 has 18 residues.

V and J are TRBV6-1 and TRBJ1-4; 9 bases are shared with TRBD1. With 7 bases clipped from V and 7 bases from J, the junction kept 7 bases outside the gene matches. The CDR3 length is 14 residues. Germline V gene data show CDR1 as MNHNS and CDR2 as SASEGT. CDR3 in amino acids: CASINRGRGEKLFF. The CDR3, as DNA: TGTGCCAGCATCAACAGGGGGCGAGGTGAAAAACTGTTTTTT.

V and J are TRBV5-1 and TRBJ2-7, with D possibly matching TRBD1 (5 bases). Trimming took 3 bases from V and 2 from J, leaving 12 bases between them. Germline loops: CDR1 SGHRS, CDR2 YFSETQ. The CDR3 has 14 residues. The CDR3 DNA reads TGCGCCAGCAGCTCTGCAGGGTCCCCCTACGAGCAGTACTTC. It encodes CASSSAGSPYEQYF.

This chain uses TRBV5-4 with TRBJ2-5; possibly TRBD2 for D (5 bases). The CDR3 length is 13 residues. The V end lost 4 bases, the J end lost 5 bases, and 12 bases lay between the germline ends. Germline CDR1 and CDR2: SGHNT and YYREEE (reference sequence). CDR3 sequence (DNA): TGTGCCAGCAGCGCGGACCGAGGGGAGACCCAGTACTTC. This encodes CASSADRGETQYF.

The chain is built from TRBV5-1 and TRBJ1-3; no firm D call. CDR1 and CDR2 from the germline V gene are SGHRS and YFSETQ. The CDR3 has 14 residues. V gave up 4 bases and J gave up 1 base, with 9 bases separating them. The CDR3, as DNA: TGCGCCAGCAGCCCAGGTATATCTGGAAACACCATATATTTT. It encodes CASSPGISGNTIYF.

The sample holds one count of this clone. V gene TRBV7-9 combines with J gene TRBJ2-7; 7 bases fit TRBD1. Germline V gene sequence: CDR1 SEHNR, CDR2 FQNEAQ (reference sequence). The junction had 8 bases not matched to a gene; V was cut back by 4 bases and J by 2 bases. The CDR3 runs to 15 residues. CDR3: CASSSGQWLTYEQYF. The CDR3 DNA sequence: TGTGCCAGCAGCTCGGGACAGTGGTTGACCTACGAGCAGTACTTC.

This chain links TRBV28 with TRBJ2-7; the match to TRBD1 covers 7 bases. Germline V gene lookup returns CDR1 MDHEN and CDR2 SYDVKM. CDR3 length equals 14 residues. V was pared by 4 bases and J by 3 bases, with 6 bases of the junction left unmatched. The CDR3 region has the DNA TGTGCCAGCAGTTCACCGGGACAGAGCTACGAGCAGTACTTC. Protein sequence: CASSSPGQSYEQYF.

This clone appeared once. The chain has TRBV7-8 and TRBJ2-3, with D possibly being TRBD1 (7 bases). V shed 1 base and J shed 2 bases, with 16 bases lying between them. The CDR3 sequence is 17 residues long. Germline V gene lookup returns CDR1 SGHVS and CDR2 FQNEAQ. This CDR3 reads CASSLGYRGLLTDTQYF. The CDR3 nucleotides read TGTGCCAGCAGCTTAGGATACAGGGGACTCCTCACAGATACGCAGTATTTT.

CDR3 sequence: CASSHGQGNVQPQHF. The CDR3 DNA reads as TGTGCCAGCAGTCACGGACAGGGTAACGTTCAGCCCCAGCATTTT. The chain combines TRBV28 with TRBJ1-5; 8 bases fit TRBD1. The V and J ends lost 5 bases and 6 bases, in that order; junction bases with no gene match: 9. The CDR3 is 15 residues long. Germline CDR1 reads MDHEN; CDR2 reads SYDVKM.

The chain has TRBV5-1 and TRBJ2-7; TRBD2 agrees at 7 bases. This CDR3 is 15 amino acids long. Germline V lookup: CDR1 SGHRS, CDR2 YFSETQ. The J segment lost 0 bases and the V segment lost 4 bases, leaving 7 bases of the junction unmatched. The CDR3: CASSTPLATSYEQYF. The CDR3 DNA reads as TGCGCCAGCAGCACCCCACTAGCGACCTCCTACGAGCAGTACTTC.

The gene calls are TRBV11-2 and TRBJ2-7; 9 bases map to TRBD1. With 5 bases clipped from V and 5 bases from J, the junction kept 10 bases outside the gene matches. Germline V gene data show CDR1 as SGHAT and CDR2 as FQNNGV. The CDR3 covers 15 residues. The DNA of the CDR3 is TGTGCCAGCAGCGAAGGTCGGACAGGGGTTCACGAGCAGTACTTC. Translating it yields CASSEGRTGVHEQYF. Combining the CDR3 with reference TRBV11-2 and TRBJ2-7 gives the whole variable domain EAGVAQSPRYKIIEKRQSVAFWCNPISGHATLYWYQQILGQGPKLLIQFQNNGVVDDSQLPKDRFSAERLKGVDSTLKIQPAKLEDSAVYLCASSEGRTGVHEQYFGPGTRLTVT.

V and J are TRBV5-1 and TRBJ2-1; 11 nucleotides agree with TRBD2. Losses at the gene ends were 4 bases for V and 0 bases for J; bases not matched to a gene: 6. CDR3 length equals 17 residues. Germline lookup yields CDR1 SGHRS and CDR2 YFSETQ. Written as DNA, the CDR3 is TGCGCCAGCAGCCCTACTAGCGGGAGTACCTCCTACAATGAGCAGTTCTTC. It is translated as CASSPTSGSTSYNEQFF.

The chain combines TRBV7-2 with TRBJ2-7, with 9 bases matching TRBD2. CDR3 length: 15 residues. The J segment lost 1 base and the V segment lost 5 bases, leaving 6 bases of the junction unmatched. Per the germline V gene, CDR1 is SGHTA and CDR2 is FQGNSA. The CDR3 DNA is TGTGCCAGCAGCCCCCGGACTAGCGAGTCCTACGAGCAGTACTTC. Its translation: CASSPRTSESYEQYF.

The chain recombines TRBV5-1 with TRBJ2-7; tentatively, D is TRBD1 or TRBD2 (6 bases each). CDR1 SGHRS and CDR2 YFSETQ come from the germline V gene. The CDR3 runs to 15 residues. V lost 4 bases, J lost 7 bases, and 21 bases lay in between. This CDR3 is CASSVGGAGPREQYF. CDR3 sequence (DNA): TGCGCCAGCAGCGTGGGGGGCGCGGGGCCTAGGGAGCAGTACTTC.

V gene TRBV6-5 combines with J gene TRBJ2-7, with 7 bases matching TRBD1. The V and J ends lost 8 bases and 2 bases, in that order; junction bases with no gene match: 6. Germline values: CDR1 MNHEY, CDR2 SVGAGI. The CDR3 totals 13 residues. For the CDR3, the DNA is TGTGCCAGCGGTAGGGACAGTACCTACGAGCAGTACTTC. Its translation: CASGRDSTYEQYF.

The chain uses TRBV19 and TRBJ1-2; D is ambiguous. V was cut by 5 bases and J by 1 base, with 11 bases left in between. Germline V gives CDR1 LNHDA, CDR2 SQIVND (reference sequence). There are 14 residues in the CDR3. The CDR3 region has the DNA TGTGCCAGTAGTGAGGCCATATATAACTATGGCTACACCTTC. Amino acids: CASSEAIYNYGYTF. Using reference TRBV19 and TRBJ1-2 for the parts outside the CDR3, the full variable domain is DGGITQSPKYLFRKEGQNVTLSCEQNLNHDAMYWYRQDPGQGLRLIYYSQIVNDFQKGDIAEGYSVSREKKESFPLTVTSAQKNPTAFYLCASSEAIYNYGYTFGSGTRLTVV.